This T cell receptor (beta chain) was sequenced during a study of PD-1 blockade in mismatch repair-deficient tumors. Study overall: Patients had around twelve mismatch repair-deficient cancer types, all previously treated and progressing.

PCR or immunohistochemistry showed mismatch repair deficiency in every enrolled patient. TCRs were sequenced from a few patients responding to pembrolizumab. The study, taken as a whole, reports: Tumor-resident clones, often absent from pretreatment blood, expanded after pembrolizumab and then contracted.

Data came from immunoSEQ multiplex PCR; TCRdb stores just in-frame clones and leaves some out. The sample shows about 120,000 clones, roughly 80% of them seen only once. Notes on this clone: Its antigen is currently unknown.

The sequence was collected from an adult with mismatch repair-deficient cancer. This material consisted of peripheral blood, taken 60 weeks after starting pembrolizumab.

CDR3 DNA: TGTGCCTGGATCAGCAGGGGAGGGGGCACTGAAGCTTTCTTT. It encodes CAWISRGGGTEAFF. The chain uses TRBV30 and TRBJ1-1; a weak D match, TRBD1 (6 bases). V lost 4 bases, J lost 4 bases, and 16 bases lay in between. CDR1 and CDR2 (germline): GTSNPN, SVGIG (reference sequence). This CDR3 has 14 residues.